This T cell receptor beta chain was documented in a study of blood T cell repertoires in COVID-19. Study at large: Whether acute or convalescent, the COVID-19 samples came from the United States, Italy and Spain.

The protocol was immunoSEQ multiplex PCR, while the TCRdb copy is restricted to in-frame clones and leaves out a portion. Seen here are about 210,000 clones, 65% to 90% observed once, and the top ten hold over 2%. The germline V gene has CDR1 SGHTA and CDR2 FQGNSA. The V gene lost 2 bases and the J gene lost 6 bases, with 11 bases spanning the gap. The CDR3 covers 14 residues. This clone came up once. The receptor was derived from a woman aged 70-85 years with COVID-19, enrolled during active disease. V usage is TRBV7-2 and J usage is TRBJ2-1, with a possible D match to TRBD2 (6 bases). The sequenced material came from peripheral blood. The CDR3: CASSLQRAFNEQFF. CDR3 coding DNA: TGTGCCAGCAGCTTACAGCGGGCATTCAATGAGCAGTTCTTC.